Listed here is a single T cell receptor (beta chain). The entry originates in a study of shared clonotypes between healthy human individuals. CDR1 and CDR2 from the germline V gene are SGHDN and FVKESK. The CDR3 is made up of 13 amino acids. V gave up 5 bases and J gave up 3 bases, with 7 bases separating them. A CD45RA+ naive subset and a CD45RA-negative memory subset were split from CD4+ cells. Profiled with immunoSEQ multiplex PCR; TCRdb holds only in-frame clones, not every one. The sample includes under 1,100,000 clones, approximately 72% seen only once; the top ten take approximately 1.5%. The sample was memory CD4+ T cells sorted from blood. This sample's subset: CD45RA-negative fraction. The origin of this receptor is a man younger than 30 in good health. This sequence joins TRBV14 and TRBJ2-2; D uncertain. The CDR3 bases are TGTGCCAGCAGCTTCGTCGACACCGGGGAGCTGTTTTTT. This gives the protein CASSFVDTGELFF.